The rows below give T cell receptor beta chains drawn from one sample of a study of blood T cells in healthy people across ages. TCRdb reprocessed the 5' RACE reads with MiXCR, giving one entry per CDR3 protein. Among about 1,500,000 distinct CDR3 sequences listed, about 40% were seen once. Sequenced sample: blood. The receptors were gathered from a young woman in good health. The CDR3 runs from the conserved cysteine through the conserved F or W. D genes are given only for firm matches. Clone sizes are given selectively: once, few, many, or a class where the clone is expanded.

D,size,J,V,DNA,CDR3
.,once,TRBJ1-2,TRBV12-3/TRBV12-4,TGTGCCAGCAATGCAAGGGCCTATGGCTACACCTTC,CASNARAYGYTF
.,.,TRBJ2-3,TRBV7-3,TGTGCCAGCAGCTCCCAGGACTCGAGCACAGATACGCAGTATTTT,CASSSQDSSTDTQYF
.,few,TRBJ1-2,TRBV27,TGTGCCAGCAGTGTGCAGATTAACTATGGCTACACCTTC,CASSVQINYGYTF
TRBD1,few,TRBJ1-2,TRBV29-1,TGCAGCGGGACAGGGGGGAATGTAGGTGGCTACACCTTC,CSGTGGNVGGYTF
TRBD2,.,TRBJ2-1,TRBV6-5,TGTGCCAGCAGTTACGATGTGGGGGAGGGGTTCAATGAGCAGTTCTTC,CASSYDVGEGFNEQFF
.,.,TRBJ2-7,TRBV28,TGTGCCAGCACCCTCCCCATGGGTTACGAGCAGTACTTC,CASTLPMGYEQYF
.,.,TRBJ1-1,TRBV25-1,TGTGCCAGCAGTGGAAACAGGGTTTTTGTTCGAACTGAAGCTTTCTTT,CASSGNRVFVRTEAFF
TRBD1,.,TRBJ1-1,TRBV6-5,TGTGCCAGCAGTTACGGACAGGGCGGACGAATTGAAGCTTTCTTT,CASSYGQGGRIEAFF
TRBD2,.,TRBJ2-5,TRBV7-2,TGTGCCAGCAGCTTAAAGGGACTAGCGGGGGGGCTACGGAGTGAGACCCAGTACTTC,CASSLKGLAGGLRSETQYF
.,once,TRBJ2-7,TRBV27,TGTGCCAGCAGTTCCCGTGGGGCCAGGCTAACCTACGAGCAGTACTTC,CASSSRGARLTYEQYF
.,.,TRBJ2-1,TRBV20-1,TGCAGTGCCACAGGGAGGGCTAATAATGAGCAGTTCTTC,CSATGRANNEQFF
.,few,TRBJ2-1,TRBV10-3,TGTGCCATCAGTGAGTCGCTGGCAGATTACAATGAGCAGTTCTTC,CAISESLADYNEQFF
.,few,TRBJ2-7,TRBV12-3/TRBV12-4,TGTGCCAGCAGTTTAAGTAGAGGCTCCTACGAGCAGTACTTC,CASSLSRGSYEQYF
.,.,TRBJ1-1,TRBV4-1,TGCGCCAGCAGCCAAGCGCCAGGGTACGGCAGGGCTGGATCCGAAGCTTTCTTT,CASSQAPGYGRAGSEAFF
TRBD1,.,TRBJ1-1,TRBV27,TGTGCCAGCAGTTTTTCCCGGACAGGGGGCGCAGCTGAAGCTTTCTTT,CASSFSRTGGAAEAFF
TRBD2,.,TRBJ2-1,TRBV27,TGTGCCAGCAGTCCGAGGGGACTACTTCAGTTCTTC,CASSPRGLLQFF
.,.,TRBJ1-1,TRBV7-9,TGTGCCAGCAGCTTCGAGTCTGGGACTGAAGCTTTCTTT,CASSFESGTEAFF
TRBD1,few,TRBJ2-3,TRBV9,TGTGCCAGCAGCGCGACAGGGGGTACAGGAGATACGCAGTATTTT,CASSATGGTGDTQYF
.,few,TRBJ2-1,TRBV7-2,TGTGCCAGCAGCCCCGCCGGGGACCCCTCCTACAATGAGCAGTTCTTC,CASSPAGDPSYNEQFF
.,once,TRBJ2-1,TRBV21-1,TGTGCCAGCAGCAACTCCGGGACACGCTCCTACAATGAGCAGTTCTTC,CASSNSGTRSYNEQFF
.,.,TRBJ2-3,TRBV5-1,TGCGCCAGCAGCTTGGCCGGGGAGAATACGCAGTATTTT,CASSLAGENTQYF
TRBD1,few,TRBJ2-7,TRBV3-1,TGTGCCAGCAGCCAAGACCGGGACAGGGGGCCATACGAGCAGTACTTC,CASSQDRDRGPYEQYF
.,few,TRBJ1-2,TRBV2,TGTGCCAGCAGTGGAAGTAGGGCAACGTATGGCTACACCTTC,CASSGSRATYGYTF
TRBD2,once,TRBJ2-7,TRBV3-1,TGTGCCAGCAGCCACACGACTCGGGAGGGCGAGCAGTACTTC,CASSHTTREGEQYF
.,.,TRBJ2-7,TRBV10-3,TGTGCCATCAGCCCCGGTCAGGAGGATTACGAGCAGTACTTC,CAISPGQEDYEQYF